This TCR beta chain was found in a study of blood T cell repertoires in COVID-19. As for the study in general: Collection of acute and convalescent COVID-19 samples took place in the United States, Italy and Spain. T cells, B-cell-depleted T cells, or PBMCs provided the cDNA or gDNA that served as material.

Produced via immunoSEQ multiplex PCR; TCRdb's table is partial and in-frame only. The sample lists 150,000 to 200,000 clones; almost 85% were seen once. Germline V gene lookup returns CDR1 MNHEY and CDR2 SMNVEV (reference sequence). There are 12 residues in the CDR3. The J segment lost 4 bases and the V segment lost 5 bases, leaving 0 bases of the junction unmatched. This receptor was identified in a woman older than 75 with acute or convalescent COVID-19. Sequencing was performed on peripheral blood. The chain links TRBV27 to TRBJ1-2; 8 bases align to TRBD1. CDR3 DNA sequence: TGTGCCAGCAGTACAGGGGGCTATGGCTACACCTTC. It translates to CASSTGGYGYTF.